The 9 T cell receptor beta chains given below trace back to one sample, sequenced in a study of cytomegalovirus exposure and HLA in healthy donors. The PCR employed 60 Vbeta primers together with 13 Jbeta primers. Data came from immunoSEQ multiplex PCR; TCRdb stores just in-frame clones and leaves some out. This table lists 30,000 to 35,000 clones. Sequencing used PBMCs. These receptors originate from a middle-aged woman in good health and CMV-seropositive.

This chain uses TRBV11-2 with TRBJ2-7, with D possibly matching TRBD1 (6 bases). Trimming left V 3 bases short and J 5 bases short, with 11 bases between. The CDR3 length is 13 residues. The germline gives CDR1 SGHAT, CDR2 FQNNGV. The CDR3 loop reads CASSFGTPDEQYF. The CDR3, as DNA: TGTGCCAGCAGCTTCGGGACACCTGACGAGCAGTACTTC. The full variable domain, its missing parts supplied by reference TRBV11-2 and TRBJ2-7, is EAGVAQSPRYKIIEKRQSVAFWCNPISGHATLYWYQQILGQGPKLLIQFQNNGVVDDSQLPKDRFSAERLKGVDSTLKIQPAKLEDSAVYLCASSFGTPDEQYFGPGTRLTVT.

The rearrangement links TRBV6-5 to TRBJ2-1; D remains unclear. Germline-derived CDR1 and CDR2 are MNHEY and SVGAGI. This CDR3 is 13 amino acids long. Trimming took off 0 bases at V and 3 bases at J, with 3 bases between the two ends. In DNA, the CDR3 is TGTGCCAGCAGTTACTCGCGCTACAATGAGCAGTTCTTC. Its protein product is CASSYSRYNEQFF.

The rearrangement joins TRBV19 to TRBJ2-7, with 11 bases identical to TRBD2. Trimming removed 3 bases from V and 3 bases from J; junction bases left unmatched: 4. Germline V gene lookup returns CDR1 LNHDA and CDR2 SQIVND (reference sequence). This CDR3 region has 15 residues. The DNA for the CDR3 is TGTGCCAGTAGTATCACCGGGACTAGCGGCTACGAGCAGTACTTC. Residues: CASSITGTSGYEQYF.

This CDR3 is CASSIDPLAGDGNEQFF. The CDR3 region has the DNA TGTGCCAGCAGCATAGACCCACTAGCGGGAGATGGAAATGAGCAGTTCTTC. The chain couples TRBV7-9 to TRBJ2-1; 11 bases map to TRBD2. The CDR3 length is 17 residues. J was trimmed by 7 bases and V by 5 bases; bases with no gene match: 13. CDR1 and CDR2 (germline): SEHNR, FQNEAQ (reference sequence). Full variable domain (missing parts from reference TRBV7-9 and TRBJ2-1): DTGVSQNPRHKITKRGQNVTFRCDPISEHNRLYWYRQTLGQGPEFLTYFQNEAQLEKSRLLSDRFSAERPKGSFSTLEIQRTEQGDSAMYLCASSIDPLAGDGNEQFFGPGTRLTVL.

CDR3 region: CASSPGTTTGELFF. CDR3 DNA: TGTGCCAGCAGCCCCGGGACTACCACCGGGGAGCTGTTTTTT. J is TRBJ2-2 and V is TRBV7-9; 7 bases agree with TRBD2. CDR1 SEHNR and CDR2 FQNEAQ come from the germline V gene (reference sequence). J was trimmed by 4 bases and V by 5 bases; bases with no gene match: 4. CDR3 length equals 14 residues.

In DNA, the CDR3 is TGTGCCAGCAGCTTAACGGGACCCTGGGGGGGCTACGAGCAGTACTTC. It encodes CASSLTGPWGGYEQYF. This chain joins TRBV7-3 and TRBJ2-7; 7 bases are shared with TRBD2. The V gene's germline CDR1 is SGHTA and CDR2 FQGTGA. The CDR3 has 16 residues. The V and J ends lost 0 bases and 3 bases, in that order; junction bases with no gene match: 8.

J is TRBJ2-7 and V is TRBV6-5; 8 bases align to TRBD2. Unmatched junction bases numbered 12, after V lost 4 bases and J lost 7 bases. The CDR3 is made up of 15 amino acids. The V gene's germline CDR1 is MNHEY and CDR2 SVGAGI. For the CDR3, the DNA is TGTGCCAGCAGTTCCCTAGCGGGCCACCTCGGGGAGCAGTACTTC. Amino acids: CASSSLAGHLGEQYF.

The rearrangement uses TRBV4-1 and TRBJ2-3, with 8 bases aligning to TRBD2. Germline V gene lookup returns CDR1 MGHRA and CDR2 YSYEKL. The CDR3 totals 17 residues. V was clipped by 0 bases and J by 8 bases; unmatched bases: 13. Written as DNA, the CDR3 is TGCGCCAGCAGCCAAGATAGGTCAGCGGGAGAAGGGGGTACGCAGTATTTT. Its protein product is CASSQDRSAGEGGTQYF.

V is TRBV30 and J is TRBJ2-7; 7 bases are shared with TRBD2. The CDR3 totals 13 residues. Germline values: CDR1 GTSNPN, CDR2 SVGIG (reference sequence). With 2 bases clipped from V and 6 bases from J, the junction kept 7 bases outside the gene matches. Here the CDR3 reads CAWSLGLDGEQYF. The CDR3, as DNA: TGTGCCTGGAGTCTAGGACTAGATGGCGAGCAGTACTTC. Full variable domain (rest looked up from reference TRBV30 and TRBJ2-7): SQTIHQWPATLVQPVGSPLSLECTVEGTSNPNLYWYRQAAGRGLQLLFYSVGIGQISSEVPQNLSASRPQDRQFILSSKKLLLSDSGFYLCAWSLGLDGEQYFGPGTRLTVT.